This TCR beta chain was recovered during a study of cytomegalovirus exposure and HLA in healthy donors (dated by TCRdb to the late 2010s). Study-level background: According to an earlier analysis of 550 to 700 of the donors, about 180 million T cells yielded roughly 110 million unique TCR beta sequences and 250 to 350 Gb of sequence data. A later genetic analysis used genome-wide SNP genotypes for about three fifths of the 666 donors, treating that subset as a discovery cohort. An earlier analysis of around 540 of the donors applied high-throughput TCR beta sequencing to assess whether each TCR beta V gene segment acted as functional or pseudogenic. Along with the approximately 650-subject first cohort, a separate validation cohort of more than 90 different subjects was used. About five DR-DQ haplotypes were treated as single units for association and clustering because of strong linkage in the cohort. Both class I and class II loci were covered by HLA typing, at four-digit resolution. A later analysis re-analyzed previously published TCR beta repertoires from 600 to 850 donors and added high-resolution HLA genotyping to study TCR occurrence patterns. The genetic ancestry cluster associated with self-reported Caucasian donors included about 81% of the 300 to 400 genotyped donors. Alongside the repertoire data, information on donor age, sex, ethnicity and CMV serostatus was compiled. On average, roughly 250,000 unique TCR beta nucleotide sequences were sequenced per donor among a few hundred genotyped donors of the cohort, with around 19% of those sequences being non-productive. Typing coverage varied by locus: 629-630 donors for A, B, C, DRB1 and DQB1; about 520 for DQA1; more than 600 for DPA1; 450 to 480 for DPB1. To predict cytomegalovirus infection status, the study combined high-throughput TCR immunosequencing, statistical association of individual TCRs with disease status, and machine learning. Using immunosequencing, the study profiled T cell repertoires from 500 to 800 subjects and related those repertoires to cytomegalovirus serostatus. Rather than using new phenotypic data, the later analysis identified candidate immune exposures from TCR beta sequences and from how often those sequences occurred across donors. Roughly 300 gigabases of sequencing data and roughly 90 million unique TCR sequences were included in an early release covering about 620 HLA-typed donors. The study was designed to test whether signatures of past pathogen exposure could be identified by cataloging public T cell receptors. Every discovery cohort repertoire had been produced on one sequencing platform. Points the paper makes about the study in general: Roughly uniform sequencing depth across donors was assumed in presence/absence analyses, although this assumption may not hold. This cohort had only TCR beta chains sequenced, and the lack of alpha or paired-chain data limited which features could be detected. For the cohort, immune exposure information was limited to CMV serostatus. Correlated functional status among segregating V segments might reflect linkage disequilibrium, but an unknown experimental factor could not be ruled out. A further reported finding was that TCR beta sequences accurately predicted the HLA-A and HLA-B alleles for most subjects in the first cohort. In an earlier analysis of under 600 of the donors, most TCR beta V segments were observed in productive rearrangements about 87% or about 30% of the time, broadly matching IMGT annotations. The earlier analysis of about 600 of the donors excluded some 16 rarely observed V segments, including chromosome 9 orphons, because counts were too low. The study gave a list of 150 to 200 TCR beta chains associated with cytomegalovirus. According to a later analysis, TCR association rates differed among HLA loci, with DRB1 alleles showing the most associated TCRs and HLA-C alleles showing the fewest. A later genetic analysis reported fewer N-insertions in productive TCRs among donors in an Asian-associated ancestry cluster than the roughly 620-donor mean. The authors suggested that the approach could potentially be generalized to other disease states and immunological phenotypes. In both the original and validation cohorts, the classifier was reported to diagnose cytomegalovirus status with high specificity and sensitivity. In vitro tests confirmed that a few of the cytomegalovirus-associated TCR beta chains recognize cytomegalovirus antigens. In a later genetic analysis, a missense DCLRE1C variant was associated with V-gene and J-gene trimming of TCR beta chains, and the association was replicated in an independent cohort. Because the 87-base-pair reads could not distinguish some IMGT-functional V segments, including TRBV6-2 and TRBV6-3, those segments were excluded. The sequencing pipeline was judged likely to have produced a cluster of highly shared sequence variants as a technical artifact. Because HLA typing was missing for some donors at each locus, association tests included only the typed subset. In a later analysis, HLA-associated TCR beta chains showed more clonal expansion and lower generation probabilities than non-associated chains that were equally common. Strong co-occurrence of HLA alleles, especially DR and DQ, made assigning TCR associations to individual alleles difficult. A later analysis reported that several top co-occurrence clusters appeared linked to parvovirus B19, influenza, CMV and Epstein-Barr virus. While some public TCRs were present in many individuals, most TCR sequences turned up only very rarely across donors. Most CMV-associated TCR beta chains appeared to be HLA-restricted in a later analysis, and the HLA associations seemed to be driven largely by CMV exposure. At a false discovery rate of 0.05, a later analysis linked under 20,000 TCR beta sequences to specific HLA alleles.

Library preparation used the immunoSEQ multiplex PCR assay. For the multiplex PCR, a mixture combining 60 forward primers for TCR Vbeta segments and 13 reverse primers for TCR Jbeta segments was used. The CDR3 region of rearranged TCR beta genes was amplified from genomic DNA with a multiplex PCR assay. On the Illumina HiSeq System, the amplified TCR beta libraries were sequenced as 87-base-pair reads. Per the original workflow: A later analysis counted tens of millions of unique TCR beta chains across the 600 to 850 repertoires, and some 11 million of these chains were shared by at least two donors. Raw reads were error-corrected and collapsed into unique sequences with a nearest-neighbor algorithm that merged closely related sequences to remove PCR and sequencing errors. V, D and J gene segments were assigned by aligning CDR3 sequences to IMGT reference sequences. For a sequence to be retained, a match of at least six nucleotides to both a V gene segment and a J gene segment was required. A rearrangement was called productive if the CDR3 had no stop codons and remained in frame with V and J, and every other rearrangement was called non-productive. Following IMGT convention, CDR3 was defined as the stretch from the second conserved V-encoded cysteine to the conserved J-encoded phenylalanine. The earlier analysis of 587 of the donors excluded any sequence lacking an unambiguous match to a single V gene segment. In an earlier analysis of around 600 of the donors, V segments were called functional above 56.7% productive rearrangements and were called segregating when the between-donor standard deviation exceeded 5%. To diagnose cytomegalovirus status from the catalog of TCR beta chain sequences, a statistical classification framework was built. A later analysis assigned V and J genes by comparing TCR nucleotide sequences with IMGT/GENE-DB human TR gene sequences. A later analysis assigned CDR3 sequences and most-parsimonious VDJ recombination scenarios with the TCRdist pipeline. In a later analysis, each TCR beta chain was defined by its CDR3 amino acid sequence together with its V-gene family, and reads without a unique V-gene family were excluded. A later analysis removed over 500 highly shared, low-generation-probability nucleotide sequences to deal with suspected cross-contamination and a sequencing artifact. In a later analysis, a clonal expansion index for each public chain was calculated from normalized within-repertoire ranks of inferred template counts. In a later analysis, generation probabilities were computed using a VDJ recombination model fitted to out-of-frame rearrangements, and the results were checked against IGoR. In a later analysis, hypergeometric tests were used to score TCR-TCR, TCR-HLA and TCR-CMV co-occurrence, with a repertoire-size bias correction applied to TCR pairs. A later analysis estimated false discovery rates by permuting HLA or CMV assignments 20 times. In a later analysis, co-occurring TCRs were grouped using DBSCAN, and TCRdist sequence similarity was added for clustering within HLA-allele-positive subsets. For co-occurrence clustering, repertoires with fewer than 30,000 or more than 120,000 public chains were excluded, along with 4 to 6 repertoires with anomalous nucleotide sharing. Here the immuneACCESS table is served through TCRdb, limited to in-frame sequences with V and J called. Missing clones are a known gap in these copies; in checked studies unresolved V genes cover under half, and the rest lacks a known reason. D and trimming come from the DNA, and the V and J calls and clone size come from that table. The sample profile shows over 150,000 clones; 60% to 80% of them were found once. The top ten clonotypes cover roughly 9.7% of the sample.

The cohort comprised under 700 healthy bone marrow donors. At the time of sampling, all cohort members were nominally healthy, though unrecorded immune exposures were likely present. The donor tested CMV seropositive, placing the donor among the 289 seropositive members of the cohort. A peripheral blood sample was collected from each donor, and TCR beta sequencing was performed on peripheral blood mononuclear cells. Genomic DNA was extracted from the blood cell samples with the Qiagen DNeasy Blood Extraction Kit. Per the germline V gene, MGHRA is the CDR1 and YSYEKL is the CDR2. Reading from cysteine to phenylalanine, the CDR3 counts 16 amino acids. Only the CDR3 DNA stays, 48 bases, in frame from base 1. The germline V and J ends show losses of 4 bases and 4 bases respectively, and no gene match explains 6 bases of the junction. As for this clone: There is no known antigen for this receptor. The sample holds no much larger clone one base away, and base qualities are not on file.

The TCR sequence derives from a man aged 18 to 29 in good health and CMV-seropositive. The chain links TRBV4-1 with TRBJ2-1; 11 of the junction bases match TRBD2. The source material was PBMCs. The nucleotide sequence is given as TGCGCCAGCAGCCCTCGGACTAGCGGGTCTTACAATGAGCAGTTCTTC. Its protein is CASSPRTSGSYNEQFF.